This T cell receptor (beta chain) derives from a study of type 1 regulatory T cells. On the study more broadly: This in vitro CD4 product, T-allo10, is enriched for Tr1 cells and alloantigen-specific.

TCRdb analysed the reads with MiXCR anew, one entry per CDR3 protein. The sample lists about 65,000 distinct CDR3 sequences; 45% to 50% were seen once. Of note for this clonotype: Its antigen is unidentified.

The CDR3 has 18 residues. V gave up 1 base and J gave up 4 bases; unmatched junction bases: 9. CDR1 and CDR2 from the germline V gene are SGHVS and FNYEAQ. Study observations and caveats: Compared with non-Tr1 cells, Tr1 cells showed a narrower TCR repertoire.

The sequence came from a human donor in good health. The rearrangement uses TRBV7-6 and TRBJ2-1; 11 bases line up with TRBD2. Sequencing was carried out using cultured non-Tr1 T cells, either the whole culture or a sorted T cell fraction (not recorded which). CDR3 DNA sequence: TGTGCCAGCAGCTTAGGAATTAGCGGGGGGGCCAGGTACAATGAGCAGTTCTTC. Amino acids: CASSLGISGGARYNEQFF.